The source of this TCR beta chain is a study of breast tumors, draining lymph nodes, adjacent tissues. Trimming removed 6 bases at V and 5 bases at J, with 16 bases between. The CDR3 is 14 amino acids. Samples came from axillary lymph nodes draining the breast cancer. This clonotype was recorded many times. No antigen is known for it. In TCRdb, the multiplex PCR reads were re-called with MiXCR into one record per CDR3 protein. The sample holds 250,000 or so distinct CDR3 sequences; 30% are singletons and the top ten take 0.85% to 1.2%. Overall study findings and caveats: The data were judged consistent with most tumor T cells coming from lymph node and expanding in tumor. Data only fit, rather than demonstrated, lymph node origin of most tumor T cells. Tumors had less TCR diversity than lymph nodes, more than nontumor tissue.

J is TRBJ2-5 and V is TRBV12-3 or TRBV12-4; D not resolved. The specimen was axillary lymph node tissue. The sequence derives from a female donor with breast cancer. Some clones in this sample may be carry-over from other donors' samples. CDR3 nucleotide sequence: TGTGCCAGCAGGAAACTCGGCGTGATGGAGACCCAGTACTTC. Translated, it gives CASRKLGVMETQYF.